This entry is about one TCR beta chain. Original analysis: Estimates of nucleated cell counts were drawn from the amplification of reference gene primers. Here immunoSEQ multiplex PCR was the method, and the copy in TCRdb shows in-frame clones only, minus some. V and J calls plus clone size are reproduced from that table; the DNA served to infer D and trimming. The sample includes roughly 170,000 clones, 85% to 90% seen only once; the top ten take 0.88%. This sample was included in a study of blood T cell repertoires in COVID-19. Overall study: The United States, Italy and Spain were the sources of the acute and convalescent COVID-19 samples.

This clonotype was obtained from a woman between 18 and 29 years old who had recovered from COVID-19. Source material: peripheral blood.

CDR3 region: CASSTTNRGPGANVLTF. As DNA, the CDR3 is TGTGCCAGCAGCACCACAAACAGGGGGCCTGGGGCCAACGTCCTGACTTTC. The chain has TRBV7-8 and TRBJ2-6; 9 nucleotides line up with TRBD1. Germline trimming cut 5 bases from V and 2 bases from J; bases unmatched to any gene: 7. CDR3 length: 17 amino acids. Germline assignment: CDR1 SGHVS and CDR2 FQNEAQ.